This T cell receptor beta chain was recorded in a study of blood T cell repertoires in COVID-19. Assay: immunoSEQ multiplex PCR; the TCRdb copy retains only in-frame clones and omits some. Here the sample spans roughly 390,000 clones, approximately 81% being singletons. Germline V CDR1 and CDR2: MGHDK, SYGVNS. The ends lost 8 bases at V and 8 bases at J; junction bases unmatched: 10. The length of the CDR3 is 14 residues. Sequencing was carried out using peripheral blood. This receptor was taken from a woman between 18 and 29 years old with acute or convalescent COVID-19. V and J are TRBV25-1 and TRBJ2-3, with 10 bases that match TRBD2. This CDR3 reads CASHSLAGEGTQYF. The DNA for the CDR3 is TGTGCCAGCCACAGCCTAGCGGGAGAGGGTACGCAGTATTTT.